Listed below are T cell receptor beta chains from one sample, sequenced in a study of blood T cell repertoires in COVID-19. Libraries were prepared by immunoSEQ multiplex PCR; TCRdb keeps only in-frame clonotypes and omits some of them. The sample holds 490,000 or so clones, roughly nine tenths seen once. Sequenced material: PBMCs or T cells enriched from blood (not recorded which). Receptor source: a woman aged 60-70 years who had recovered from COVID-19. The conserved cysteine and the conserved F or W are not part of the CDR3 here. The D gene is left open where the match is weak.

v_call d_call cdr3_length cdr3_aa
TRBV9 TRBD1 13 ASSLRDRGQDTQY
TRBV2 TRBD1 14 ASSDLWTGGVYGYT
TRBV5-1 TRBD1 14 ASSLGLGQMNTEAF
TRBV3-1/TRBV3-2 TRBD1 11 ASRPGTGHGYT
TRBV6-5 TRBD1 11 ASRTGATDTQY
TRBV18 . 14 ASSPGARIGDYGYT
TRBV2 . 9 ASSKGETQY
TRBV12-5 . 11 ASGFAGNSEQF
TRBV10-1 . 12 ASSFGASTDTQY
TRBV6-5 TRBD1 13 ASSTTQGAGDTQY
TRBV29-1 . 11 SVARGGYTEAF
TRBV10-3 TRBD1 12 AISGGRGTGGYT
TRBV12-3/TRBV12-4 . 10 ASRARAGELF
TRBV27 . 14 ASSLSGSSYNSPLH
TRBV5-1 TRBD1 13 ASSSGTGTGNTIY
TRBV21-1 . 14 ASSKWRDYPTVTQY
TRBV27 TRBD1 13 ASSLTGGGGQPQH
TRBV7-8 TRBD1 13 ASSLVTGGSYGYT
TRBV30 . 10 AWSPGDSPLH
TRBV14 . 10 ASSLGGRGYT
TRBV5-1 . 10 ASTSSGNTIY
TRBV28 . 13 ASSLGGLKNTEAF
TRBV7-2 . 14 ASSFWGGAAYNEQF
TRBV30 . 10 AWSRGGNTIY
TRBV27 TRBD2 11 ASKLAGSITQY
TRBV9 . 13 ASSVGQDSPYEQY
TRBV5-5 . 13 ASSLIPGDNSPLH
TRBV7-9 TRBD1 13 ASSSGQGHTGELF
TRBV9 TRBD1 14 ASSGAGQGSNYGYT